This T cell receptor beta chain was found in a study of identical twins. TCRdb called the 5' RACE reads again in MiXCR, with one record for every CDR3 protein. The data hold fewer than 650,000 distinct CDR3 sequences, with 7.1% observed a single time. Only one count was recorded for this clonotype. What it recognizes is unknown. The CDR3 covers 14 residues. Germline loops: CDR1 SGHRS, CDR2 YFSETQ. The ends lost 4 bases at V and 6 bases at J; junction bases unmatched: 6. Study-wide findings and caveats: Twins showed weaker excess sharing in their beta out-of-frame sequences. In monozygotic twins, models underestimated the sharing of out-of-frame TCR alpha. Zero-insertion analyses could be partly confounded by invariant MAIT and iNKT cells. Abundant beta clonotypes from cord blood bore fewer insertions; memory repertoires lacked this pattern.

In addition, the sample was reused for a study of yellow fever vaccine responses in identical twins.

The rearrangement joins TRBV5-1 to TRBJ2-4; 8 nucleotides line up with TRBD1. The sequence came from a woman aged 18-35 years in good health. The sequenced material came from PBMCs. The CDR3 reads CASSTGQGGNIQYF. CDR3 sequence (DNA): TGCGCCAGCAGCACAGGACAGGGCGGAAACATTCAGTACTTC.